One sample yielded the 27 T cell receptor beta chains listed below, sequenced in a study of long-term antiretroviral therapy in people with HIV. Version v3.0 of the immunoSEQ assay was performed at survey level. Repertoires were generated with immunoSEQ multiplex PCR, while TCRdb's copy carries only in-frame clones and drops some. Here the sample spans fewer than 45,000 clones, 90% to 95% being singletons. This specimen was unsorted PBMCs, taken 3.7 years after starting antiretroviral therapy. The receptors derive from a woman between 50 and 59 years old with HIV.

This clone was found once. The genes are TRBV5-1 and TRBJ2-1; possibly TRBD1 for D (6 bases). Germline lookup yields CDR1 SGHRS and CDR2 YFSETQ. Deletions cut 0 bases from V and 2 bases from J, with 9 bases between. This CDR3 has 15 residues. This CDR3 is CASSLAGATYNEQFF. CDR3 DNA: TGCGCCAGCAGCTTGGCAGGGGCTACCTACAATGAGCAGTTCTTC.

The chain employs TRBV25-1 and TRBJ1-6; 9 nucleotides align to TRBD1. The CDR3 totals 17 residues. CDR1 is MGHDK and CDR2 is SYGVNS in the germline V gene. The V segment lost 1 base and the J segment 7 bases; nucleotides outside the gene matches: 8. The CDR3 reads CASSEFGQGIRNSPLHF. Here the CDR3 DNA reads TGTGCCAGCAGTGAATTTGGACAGGGGATTAGGAATTCACCCCTCCACTTT.

The chain is built from TRBV6-5 and TRBJ2-5, with D tentatively TRBD1 (5 bases). The CDR3 loop spans 12 amino acids. Per germline, CDR1 MNHEY and CDR2 SVGAGI. V gave up 10 bases and J gave up 2 bases, with 11 bases separating them. This CDR3 is CATQGIQETQYF. CDR3 coding DNA: TGTGCCACCCAGGGTATTCAAGAGACCCAGTACTTC.

The chain employs TRBV2 and TRBJ1-1, with 7 nucleotides matching TRBD1. From germline, CDR1 is SNHLY and CDR2 FYNNEI. This CDR3 spans 13 amino acids. Trimming took 2 bases from V and 7 from J; bases not matched to a gene: 4. CDR3 protein: CASSERGTVEAFF. The CDR3 nucleotides are TGTGCCAGCAGTGAAAGAGGGACAGTTGAAGCTTTCTTT.

The chain combines TRBV6-6 with TRBJ1-2; TRBD1 is a possible D gene (5 bases). Per the germline V gene, CDR1 is MNHNY and CDR2 is SVGAGI (reference sequence). The CDR3 runs to 14 residues. The V end lost 6 bases, the J end lost 0 bases, and 11 bases lay between the germline ends. CDR3 nucleotide sequence: TGTGCCAGCAGAAGCGGGGCGTCTAACTATGGCTACACCTTC. Translated: CASRSGASNYGYTF.

The count of this clone is one. The gene calls are TRBV9 and TRBJ2-2, with D hard to call. Trimming removed 4 bases from V and 4 bases from J, with 11 bases in between. There are 14 residues in the CDR3. From germline, CDR1 is SGDLS and CDR2 YYNGEE. Written as DNA, the CDR3 is TGTGCCAGCAGCTTTTATGACGGCACCGGGGAGCTGTTTTTT. Encoded protein: CASSFYDGTGELFF.

The genes are TRBV27 and TRBJ1-4; weak D call: TRBD1 (5 bases). Germline CDR1 is MNHEY and CDR2 is SMNVEV (reference sequence). The CDR3 is 15 residues long. V was trimmed by 0 bases and J by 6 bases, leaving 11 bases between them. CDR3 amino acids: CASSLSAGWDEKLFF. DNA for the CDR3: TGTGCCAGCAGTTTATCGGCAGGGTGGGATGAAAAACTGTTTTTT.

V usage is TRBV11-3 and J usage is TRBJ2-1; 12 nucleotides match TRBD1. Germline values: CDR1 SGHNT, CDR2 YENEEA. Trimming at V came to 5 bases and at J to 9 bases, leaving 5 bases not matched to a gene. The CDR3 contains 14 residues. The CDR3 DNA reads TGTGCCAGCAGCCGGGGACAGGGGGCGGGTGAGCAGTTCTTC. It codes for CASSRGQGAGEQFF.

The chain has TRBV7-2 and TRBJ2-7, with a tentative D call TRBD2 (5 bases). CDR3 length: 17 residues. V was trimmed by 5 bases and J by 3 bases, leaving 23 bases between them. The germline V gene has CDR1 SGHTA and CDR2 FQGNSA. The CDR3 sequence: CASSPYSGGRVVYEQYF. The CDR3 coding sequence is TGTGCCAGCAGCCCGTACTCAGGAGGTAGGGTTGTCTACGAGCAGTACTTC.

This sequence joins TRBV9 and TRBJ2-3, with D uncertain. This CDR3 is built from 13 residues. CDR1 is SGDLS, CDR2 YYNGEE, per germline. V gave up 0 bases and J gave up 4 bases, with 6 bases separating them. The CDR3 spells CASSVVVPDTQYF. The CDR3 DNA reads as TGTGCCAGCAGCGTAGTAGTCCCAGATACGCAGTATTTT.

This rearrangement joins TRBV15 to TRBJ2-7, with 7 bases lining up with TRBD1. Losses at the gene ends were 0 bases for V and 2 bases for J; bases not matched to a gene: 4. Germline V gene sequence: CDR1 LNHNV, CDR2 YYDKDF (reference sequence). This CDR3 has 15 amino acids. In DNA, the CDR3 is TGTGCCACCAGCAGAGATCGCCAGGGGGCCTACGAGCAGTACTTC. As protein: CATSRDRQGAYEQYF.

This chain links TRBV9 with TRBJ2-7; 7 bases align to TRBD1. The CDR3 spans 13 residues. Germline lookup yields CDR1 SGDLS and CDR2 YYNGEE. V gave up 1 base and J gave up 5 bases; unmatched junction bases: 3. CDR3 residues: CASSVKGGHEQYF. The CDR3 region has the DNA TGTGCCAGCAGCGTAAAAGGGGGCCACGAGCAGTACTTC.

Only one count was recorded for this clone. Other DNA variants within this sample encode the same CDR3. V usage is TRBV6-5 and J usage is TRBJ1-3; D is ambiguous. V lost 6 bases, J lost 0 bases, and 12 bases lay in between. The CDR3 has 15 residues. Looked up from germline, CDR1 is MNHEY and CDR2 is SVGAGI. The CDR3 spells CASSSDRSSGNTIYF. The CDR3 nucleotides are TGTGCCAGCAGCTCGGACCGCAGCTCTGGAAACACCATATATTTT.

By share, this clone ranks as medium-sized. The chain carries TRBV9 and TRBJ1-2, with unresolved D. The CDR3 is 16 amino acids. V lost 0 bases and J lost 3, with 15 bases in between. Per the germline V gene, CDR1 is SGDLS and CDR2 is YYNGEE. In DNA, the CDR3 is TGTGCCAGCAGCGTAGGTAGGGAGTCGGACTACTATGGCTACACCTTC. This codes for CASSVGRESDYYGYTF.

The chain links TRBV10-3 to TRBJ1-2, with D possibly matching TRBD1 (5 bases). Germline CDR1 reads ENHRY; CDR2 reads SYGVKD. The V and J ends lost 4 bases and 6 bases respectively, with 9 bases between them. CDR3 length: 12 amino acids. In DNA form, the CDR3 reads TGTGCCATCAGTGGGGGGGGAGATGGCTACACCTTC. It translates to CAISGGGDGYTF.

V gene TRBV19 combines with J gene TRBJ2-1; the D gene is possibly TRBD1 (5 bases). Deletions cut 5 bases from V and 6 bases from J, with 20 bases between. Per the germline V gene, CDR1 is LNHDA and CDR2 is SQIVND (reference sequence). The CDR3 runs 16 residues. CDR3 region: CASSPRYMQGRNEQFF. Here the CDR3 DNA reads TGTGCCAGTAGTCCCCGGTATATGCAGGGCCGCAATGAGCAGTTCTTC.

The gene calls are TRBV5-1 and TRBJ1-2; TRBD1 might be the D (5 bases). This CDR3 has 13 residues. V lost 1 base and J lost 5, with 9 bases in between. Germline V gene data show CDR1 as SGHRS and CDR2 as YFSETQ. The CDR3, as DNA: TGCGCCAGCAGCTTGACCGGGACTTATGGCTACACCTTC. Amino acids: CASSLTGTYGYTF.

The chain is built from TRBV4-2 and TRBJ2-7; D is unresolved. Trimming cost V 0 bases and J 2 bases, with 20 bases left between them. CDR1 and CDR2 (germline): LGHNA, YNFKEQ. The CDR3 has 18 amino acids. CDR3 sequence: CASSQDNGRDSLPYEQYF. In DNA, the CDR3 is TGTGCCAGCAGCCAAGACAACGGAAGGGATAGCCTCCCCTACGAGCAGTACTTC.

The V gene is TRBV11-2, the J gene TRBJ2-3, with 9 bases lining up with TRBD1. Looked up from germline, CDR1 is SGHAT and CDR2 is FQNNGV. The CDR3 extends over 17 amino acids. The junction had 12 bases not matched to a gene; V was cut back by 3 bases and J by 5 bases. DNA of the CDR3: TGTGCCAGCAGCTTGACCAGTAACAGGGGGCTGGGAGATACGCAGTATTTT. Translating gives CASSLTSNRGLGDTQYF.

This chain joins TRBV10-1 and TRBJ2-1, with D possibly TRBD1 on 6 matching bases. Per the germline V gene, CDR1 is WNHNN and CDR2 is SYGVQD (reference sequence). Trimming took 0 bases from V and 0 from J, leaving 9 bases between them. The CDR3 consists of 16 residues. The CDR3, as DNA: TGCGCCAGCAGTGAGTCGGGGGCCATCTCCTACAATGAGCAGTTCTTC. Its protein is CASSESGAISYNEQFF.

The count of this clone is one. The chain joins TRBV14 to TRBJ1-1; 7 bases are shared with TRBD1. The length of the CDR3 is 13 residues. The V and J ends lost 5 bases and 7 bases, in that order; junction bases with no gene match: 7. Germline values: CDR1 SGHDN, CDR2 FVKESK. The CDR3 bases are TGTGCCAGCAGCAACCCCGACAGGGATGAAGCTTTCTTT. This codes for CASSNPDRDEAFF.

The chain uses TRBV29-1 and TRBJ1-5; possibly TRBD1 for D (5 bases). Looked up from germline, CDR1 is SQVTM and CDR2 is ANQGSEA. This CDR3 has 14 amino acids. The V end was cut by 4 bases, the J end by 7 bases, with 17 bases between. The CDR3 sequence: CSVVSEVGGQPQHF. The CDR3 DNA reads TGCAGCGTTGTTAGCGAGGTGGGGGGACAGCCCCAGCATTTT.

The chain uses TRBV7-9 and TRBJ2-5, with TRBD2 matching over 11 bases. The CDR3 extends over 14 amino acids. Germline CDR1 is SEHNR and CDR2 is FQNEAQ (reference sequence). V shed 4 bases, J shed 5 bases, and the junction held 3 bases outside the gene matches. The DNA for the CDR3 is TGTGCCAGCAGCTCCGGGACTAGCGGCGAGACCCAGTACTTC. This encodes CASSSGTSGETQYF.

This chain connects TRBV6-1 to TRBJ1-5, with TRBD1 matching 8 bases. Germline CDR1 MNHNS, CDR2 SASEGT. Trimming at V came to 5 bases and at J to 12 bases, leaving 3 bases not matched to a gene. The CDR3 length is 11 residues. Here the CDR3 DNA reads TGTGCCAGCAGTCGGACAGGGAGCCAGCATTTT. This codes for CASSRTGSQHF.

V gene TRBV4-2 combines with J gene TRBJ2-3, with TRBD2 identical over 9 bases. V shed 0 bases and J 4 bases; nucleotides not matched to a gene: 2. The germline V gene encodes CDR1 LGHNA and CDR2 YNFKEQ. The CDR3 is 15 residues long. The DNA for the CDR3 is TGTGCCAGCAGCCAAGATTCTAGCGGGGCAGATACGCAGTATTTT. Translated, it gives CASSQDSSGADTQYF.

The CDR3 is CATSRDKNGKLFF. In DNA, the CDR3 is TGTGCCACCAGCAGAGATAAGAATGGGAAGCTGTTTTTT. The V and J genes are TRBV15 and TRBJ2-2; D unresolved. This CDR3 is 13 amino acids long. Trimming pared 0 bases from V and 12 bases from J, leaving 11 bases between. Germline V gene lookup returns CDR1 LNHNV and CDR2 YYDKDF (reference sequence).

J is TRBJ1-3 and V is TRBV11-2; D unresolved. V lost 0 bases and J lost 0, with 15 bases in between. The CDR3 consists of 18 residues. CDR1 and CDR2 from the germline V gene are SGHAT and FQNNGV. CDR3 sequence (DNA): TGTGCCAGCAGCTTAGATCGAACGGGTAGTTCCTCTGGAAACACCATATATTTT. Translation gives CASSLDRTGSSSGNTIYF.